In this sample, the clone carrying this T cell receptor beta chain turned up a few times. Thyroid surgery had not been preceded by any treatment in any patient. This CDR3 contains 14 residues. From germline, CDR1 is MNHNS and CDR2 SASEGT. Between the trimmed V and J ends, which lost 6 bases and 3 bases, there was a span of 14 bases. This sample was included in a study of metastatic and nonmetastatic thyroid tumors. TCRdb used MiXCR to call clones anew from the PCR reads. The table includes roughly 35,000 clones, about a sixth detected once. Sequencing was done on a sample of blood. The receptor's source is a female donor with papillary thyroid cancer or a benign thyroid nodule (not recorded which). Some clones in this sample may be carry-over from other donors' samples. The chain couples TRBV6-1 to TRBJ1-1; D uncertain. The CDR3 nucleotides read TGTGCCAGCAGGGACGGCCTTAGGGACACTGAAGCTTTCTTT. As protein: CASRDGLRDTEAFF.